The clone carrying this T cell receptor (beta chain) was seen once. The entry originates in a study of technical replicates of blood from a handful of donors. Germline assignment: CDR1 LGHNA and CDR2 YNFKEQ. Trimming cost V 0 bases and J 9 bases, with 15 bases left between them. The CDR3 has 15 amino acids. Profiled with immunoSEQ multiplex PCR; TCRdb holds only in-frame clones, not every one. The data show 65,000 to 95,000 clones, around 85% seen once. The specimen was PBMCs. This clonotype originated in a human donor in good health. Some clones in this sample may be carry-over from other donors' samples. The chain joins TRBV4-2 to TRBJ2-4, with a possible D match to TRBD1 (5 bases). Here the CDR3 DNA reads TGTGCCAGCAGCCAAGATGGGCAGGGATCGGGCATTCAGTACTTC. This sequence encodes CASSQDGQGSGIQYF.